This T cell receptor (beta chain) was identified in a study of response to subunit inactivated influenza vaccine. From the RT-PCR reads, TCRdb called clonotypes with MiXCR, one entry per CDR3 protein. The data contain just under 550,000 distinct CDR3 sequences, approximately 22% of them singletons. CDR3 length equals 14 residues. Germline V gene sequence: CDR1 SEHNR, CDR2 FQNEAQ (reference sequence). Between the trimmed V and J ends, which lost 4 bases and 5 bases, there was a span of 11 bases. These same data were also listed under a study on T cells expressing NK-cell markers. That report adds: As the method of synthesis, 5'RACE template switching with UMIs yielded TCR beta cDNA.

The sequence came from a man aged 50 to 60 who received an inactivated influenza vaccine. The source was CD4+ T cells sorted from PBMCs, collected about 11 days after vaccination. V gene TRBV7-9 combines with J gene TRBJ2-2; D gene unclear. The CDR3 nucleotides are TGTGCCAGCAGCTCGGGCCTCCCGACCGGGGAGCTGTTTTTT. This translates into CASSSGLPTGELFF.